The 7 T cell receptor beta chains listed next were all sequenced from one sample in a study of cytomegalovirus exposure and HLA in healthy donors. In the PCR, 60 Vbeta and 13 Jbeta primers were used. Measured with immunoSEQ multiplex PCR; TCRdb has only the in-frame clones, and not every one. The sample consists of about 160,000 clones, roughly 80% of them appearing once. Source material: PBMCs. The receptors derive from a man aged 25-40 years in good health and CMV-seronegative.

This rearrangement joins TRBV19 to TRBJ1-4; D might be TRBD1 (6 bases). Per germline, CDR1 LNHDA and CDR2 SQIVND (reference sequence). The V and J ends lost 7 bases and 7 bases respectively, with 16 bases between them. The CDR3 is made up of 14 amino acids. The CDR3 nucleotides read TGTGCCAGTACCGATGGGGGCGCGGGTGAAAAACTGTTTTTT. Translation: CASTDGGAGEKLFF.

This chain links TRBV30 with TRBJ2-3; 7 positions match TRBD1. V lost 5 bases to trimming and J lost 0 bases; unmatched junction nucleotides: 5. Germline V gives CDR1 GTSNPN, CDR2 SVGIG (reference sequence). This CDR3 region has 14 residues. CDR3 protein: CAWAKDRSTDTQYF. The CDR3 region has the DNA TGTGCCTGGGCGAAGGACAGGAGCACAGATACGCAGTATTTT.

This clone was observed a few times. This chain connects TRBV7-9 to TRBJ2-7, with D unresolved. V lost 2 bases and J lost 6, with 8 bases in between. The CDR3 contains 12 residues. The V gene's germline CDR1 is SEHNR and CDR2 FQNEAQ (reference sequence). CDR3 nucleotides: TGTGCCAGCAGCTTAAGTCCCGGCGAGCAGTACTTC. It is translated as CASSLSPGEQYF.

The chain employs TRBV5-1 and TRBJ2-5; TRBD1 matches at 9 bases. The DNA end lines up better with TRBJ2-7; the J call may be wrong. The CDR3 spans 14 residues. Germline lookup yields CDR1 SGHRS and CDR2 YFSETQ. The DNA for the CDR3 is TGCGCCAGCAGCGGGGACAGGGTGAGCTACGAGCAGTACTTC. It specifies CASSGDRVSYEQYF.

The rearrangement joins TRBV5-1 to TRBJ2-7; 8 bases are a match to TRBD2. Germline V gene sequence: CDR1 SGHRS, CDR2 YFSETQ. The junction had 16 bases not matched to a gene; V was cut back by 3 bases and J by 2 bases. This CDR3 comprises 18 residues. CDR3 DNA: TGCGCCAGCAGCTCCACGGGGGGGCTTCATCTCACTCCCTACGAGCAGTACTTC. Protein sequence: CASSSTGGLHLTPYEQYF.

This chain joins TRBV6-6 and TRBJ1-2; tentative D call: TRBD1 (6 bases). The CDR3 is made up of 14 amino acids. V was pared by 5 bases and J by 4 bases, with 14 bases between. The germline V gene has CDR1 MNHNY and CDR2 SVGAGI (reference sequence). The CDR3 loop is CASSNTNRAYGYTF. In DNA form, the CDR3 reads TGTGCCAGCAGTAACACCAACAGGGCCTATGGCTACACCTTC.

In its sample, this clone was seen once. This sequence joins TRBV11-2 and TRBJ2-7, with D perhaps matching TRBD1 (6 bases). The length of the CDR3 is 12 residues. Trimming removed 5 bases at V and 5 bases at J, with 10 bases between. Per the germline V gene, CDR1 is SGHAT and CDR2 is FQNNGV. The CDR3 reads CASSPKGDEQYF. In DNA form, the CDR3 reads TGTGCCAGCAGCCCCAAGGGGGACGAGCAGTACTTC. Together with reference TRBV11-2 and TRBJ2-7, the CDR3 gives the full variable domain: EAGVAQSPRYKIIEKRQSVAFWCNPISGHATLYWYQQILGQGPKLLIQFQNNGVVDDSQLPKDRFSAERLKGVDSTLKIQPAKLEDSAVYLCASSPKGDEQYFGPGTRLTVT.